This T cell receptor beta chain was captured in a study of siplizumab effects on memory and regulatory T cells. Profiled with immunoSEQ multiplex PCR; TCRdb holds only in-frame clones, not every one. The data contain some 100,000 clones, 94% of them singletons. Per germline, CDR1 SGHRS and CDR2 YFSETQ. Trimming took off 2 bases at V and 7 bases at J, with 9 bases between the two ends. This CDR3 contains 13 residues. With respect to this clone: Its specificity is not known.

The study's findings and limits: It seemed that naive T cells were more diverse than memory cells and were major contributors to the alloresponse.

The origin of this receptor is a human donor in good health. What was sequenced was Tregs sorted from blood. V gene TRBV5-1 combines with J gene TRBJ2-2, with D possibly TRBD1 on 5 matching bases. The CDR3 bases are TGCGCCAGCAGCTTTCCAGGGCTCGGGGAGCTGTTTTTT. This codes for CASSFPGLGELFF. The full variable domain, completed using reference TRBV5-1 and TRBJ2-2, is KAGVTQTPRYLIKTRGQQVTLSCSPISGHRSVSWYQQTPGQGLQFLFEYFSETQRNKGNFPGRFSGRQFSNSRSEMNVSTLELGDSALYLCASSFPGLGELFFGEGSRLTVL.